The 8 T cell receptor beta chains given below trace back to one sample, sequenced in a study of cytomegalovirus exposure and HLA in healthy donors (dated by TCRdb to about 2017). The receptor library was made with the immunoSEQ multiplex PCR assay. For the multiplex PCR, a mixture combining 60 forward primers for TCR Vbeta segments and 13 reverse primers for TCR Jbeta segments was used. What TCRdb holds here is the immuneACCESS table cut down to in-frame rearrangements. Part of the clones is not present; checked against another copy, under half of the missing clones reflect an unresolved V gene, and the others are unexplained. Counted in this sample were some 200,000 clones; 60% to 80% of them appeared once. The ten largest clonotypes hold 2.5% to 3% of the sample. The sequencing input was PBMCs. Source of these receptors: a man aged 35 to 55 in good health and CMV-seronegative.

In its sample, this clone was seen a few times. The CDR3 DNA sequence: TGCGCCAGCAGCTTTCTAGCGGGAGGGCCTAATGAGCAGTTCTTC. Protein: CASSFLAGGPNEQFF. The V call is TRBV5-1, the J call TRBJ2-1, with TRBD2 matching over 12 bases. J was trimmed by 7 bases and V by 2 bases; bases with no gene match: 4. Germline values: CDR1 SGHRS, CDR2 YFSETQ. The CDR3 runs 15 residues. Filled out from reference TRBV5-1 and TRBJ2-1, the complete variable domain reads KAGVTQTPRYLIKTRGQQVTLSCSPISGHRSVSWYQQTPGQGLQFLFEYFSETQRNKGNFPGRFSGRQFSNSRSEMNVSTLELGDSALYLCASSFLAGGPNEQFFGPGTRLTVL.

This chain uses TRBV5-6 with TRBJ1-2, with 10 bases lining up with TRBD1. Trimming cost V 1 base and J 7 bases; bases outside gene matches: 16. This CDR3 comprises 18 residues. From germline, CDR1 is SGHDT and CDR2 YYEEEE. DNA of the CDR3: TGTGCCAGCAGCTTGACTGCCTTGCGCCCCGACAGGGGGCTTGGCTACACCTTC. Translation: CASSLTALRPDRGLGYTF.

The chain recombines TRBV29-1 with TRBJ2-7, with a tentative D call TRBD1 (6 bases). Germline V gene lookup returns CDR1 SQVTM and CDR2 ANQGSEA. Trimming removed 5 bases from V and 3 bases from J, with 20 bases in between. There are 15 residues in the CDR3. Here the CDR3 reads CSVSITGSENYEQYF. The CDR3 DNA follows: TGCAGCGTTTCAATAACAGGGTCCGAAAACTACGAGCAGTACTTC.

V and J are TRBV6-5 and TRBJ2-7; 12 positions match TRBD1. Germline V gene data show CDR1 as MNHEY and CDR2 as SVGAGI. V lost 0 bases and J lost 5; bases outside the gene matches: 5. The length of the CDR3 is 16 residues. The CDR3 protein is CASSYSTGTGGHEQYF. DNA for the CDR3: TGTGCCAGCAGTTACTCGACAGGGACAGGGGGCCACGAGCAGTACTTC.

The rearrangement uses TRBV28 and TRBJ1-5; D possibly corresponds to TRBD1 (5 bases). The V and J ends lost 6 bases and 2 bases respectively, with 11 bases between them. The CDR3 sequence is 14 residues long. The V gene's germline CDR1 is MDHEN and CDR2 SYDVKM. The CDR3 DNA follows: TGTGCCAGCAGGGGGGGGAAAGGCAATCAGCCCCAGCATTTT. This encodes CASRGGKGNQPQHF.

The CDR3 bases are TGTGCCAGCAGCCCGGGACTAGCCTACGAGCAGTACTTC. The encoded protein is CASSPGLAYEQYF. The chain recombines TRBV11-3 with TRBJ2-7; 8 positions agree with TRBD2. This CDR3 spans 13 amino acids. The trim removed 5 bases at V and 2 bases at J, leaving 2 bases unmatched. The germline CDR1 and CDR2 sequences are SGHNT and YENEEA.

The CDR3 DNA reads as TGTGCCTGGAGTGCCCCTGACAGGGGCAAAAACATTCAGTACTTC. Protein: CAWSAPDRGKNIQYF. This chain connects TRBV30 to TRBJ2-4; 8 nucleotides match TRBD1. The V gene's germline CDR1 is GTSNPN and CDR2 SVGIG (reference sequence). After removal of 1 base from V and 3 bases from J, the junction contained 5 bases not matched to a gene. The CDR3 covers 15 residues. Full variable domain (missing parts from reference TRBV30 and TRBJ2-4): SQTIHQWPATLVQPVGSPLSLECTVEGTSNPNLYWYRQAAGRGLQLLFYSVGIGQISSEVPQNLSASRPQDRQFILSSKKLLLSDSGFYLCAWSAPDRGKNIQYFGAGTRLSVL.

The genes are TRBV5-1 and TRBJ2-7, with 8 positions matching TRBD2. Germline V gene data show CDR1 as SGHRS and CDR2 as YFSETQ. The length of the CDR3 is 14 residues. Unmatched junction bases numbered 10, after V lost 4 bases and J lost 7 bases. CDR3 in amino acids: CASSPAGGSLEQYF. The CDR3 DNA reads TGCGCCAGCAGCCCCGCGGGGGGCTCTTTGGAGCAGTACTTC. The variable domain in full, completed from reference TRBV5-1 and TRBJ2-7, reads KAGVTQTPRYLIKTRGQQVTLSCSPISGHRSVSWYQQTPGQGLQFLFEYFSETQRNKGNFPGRFSGRQFSNSRSEMNVSTLELGDSALYLCASSPAGGSLEQYFGPGTRLTVT.